A single T cell receptor (beta chain) is shown here with its context. These data are taken from a study of control samples from healthy donors and cancer patients. Assay used: immunoSEQ multiplex PCR; TCRdb lists only in-frame clones, some missing. This sample yields 120,000 to 150,000 clones, of which approximately 93% are seen a single time; less than 6% belongs to the top ten. This CDR3 contains 15 residues. Germline lookup yields CDR1 SGHRS and CDR2 YFSETQ. J gave up 3 bases and V 5 bases, and 4 bases lay outside the gene matches. The specimen was blood. This clonotype was obtained from a man between 18 and 35 years old in good health. The V and J genes are TRBV5-1 and TRBJ2-1, with 11 bases matching TRBD2. CDR3 bases: TGCGCCAGCAGTCGTACTAGCGGGGGCTACAATGAGCAGTTCTTC. Protein product: CASSRTSGGYNEQFF. Variable domain in full (rest from reference TRBV5-1 and TRBJ2-1): KAGVTQTPRYLIKTRGQQVTLSCSPISGHRSVSWYQQTPGQGLQFLFEYFSETQRNKGNFPGRFSGRQFSNSRSEMNVSTLELGDSALYLCASSRTSGGYNEQFFGPGTRLTVL.